The TCR beta chain under discussion was sequenced for a study of identical twins. Findings of the study overall: Twin pairs' shared out-of-frame alpha sequences were enriched in low generation probability.

Every one of the donors was a healthy Caucasian. Template switching, a step in the protocol, added a universal primer site, and cDNA carried unique molecular identifiers. Via MiXCR, TCRdb re-called the 5' RACE reads, giving one row per CDR3 protein. The sample yields 310,000 or so distinct CDR3 sequences, less than 9% seen once. This CDR3 has 15 residues. Between the trimmed V and J ends, which lost 3 bases and 2 bases, there was a span of 13 bases. Germline V CDR1 and CDR2: SGHTA, FQGNSA. This clonotype was counted only a few times. Its matching antigen is unknown. The same specimen was also included in a second study, on yellow fever vaccine responses in identical twins. That publication notes: Twins' vaccine T cell response reportedly seemed partly convergent, partly personalized.

This sequence joins TRBV7-2 and TRBJ2-5; D perhaps matches TRBD2 (5 bases). The sequence came from a woman between 18 and 30 years old in good health. Sequencing was performed on memory (CD45RO+) T cells sorted from blood. In DNA, the CDR3 is TGTGCCAGCAGCTTTTTCATTGGAGGTCAAGAGACCCAGTACTTC. Translating it yields CASSFFIGGQETQYF.